These 6 T cell receptor beta chains share one sample of origin, sequenced in a study of blood T cell repertoires in COVID-19. Generated by immunoSEQ multiplex PCR, the TCRdb table keeps only in-frame clones and is missing some. Of 310,000 or so clones in the sample, more than 85% were seen once. The sample consisted of peripheral blood. The receptor set was obtained from a man in his sixties or seventies with acute or convalescent COVID-19.

This chain connects TRBV7-2 to TRBJ1-5; D unresolved. Deletions cut 5 bases from V and 6 bases from J, with 8 bases between. CDR1 SGHTA and CDR2 FQGNSA come from the germline V gene. CDR3 length equals 12 residues. The CDR3 spells CASSTSGQPQHF. The CDR3 region has the DNA TGTGCCAGCAGCACCTCGGGTCAGCCCCAGCATTTT.

On this clone itself: At the DNA level, this CDR3 is encoded by other sequences in the same sample as well. V gene TRBV18 combines with J gene TRBJ2-7; TRBD1 matches at 7 bases. From germline, CDR1 is KGHSH and CDR2 LQKENI. The CDR3 runs 13 residues. V shed 2 bases, J shed 6 bases, and the junction held 4 bases outside the gene matches. The CDR3 spells CASSPGPGGEQYF. The CDR3 DNA sequence: TGTGCCAGCTCACCAGGTCCAGGGGGCGAGCAGTACTTC.

The chain has TRBV5-5 and TRBJ1-5, with TRBD1 matching over 8 bases. This CDR3 contains 14 residues. Germline CDR1 and CDR2: SGHKS and YYEKEE (reference sequence). J was trimmed by 6 bases and V by 4 bases; bases with no gene match: 6. The chain's CDR3 is CASSTDREPQPQHF. The CDR3 region has the DNA TGTGCCAGCAGCACGGACAGGGAACCTCAGCCCCAGCATTTT.

The rearrangement links TRBV7-2 to TRBJ1-2; no definite D call. The CDR3 extends over 14 amino acids. The V and J ends lost 0 bases and 2 bases respectively, with 7 bases between them. The germline V gene has CDR1 SGHTA and CDR2 FQGNSA. CDR3 in amino acids: CASSLARENYGYTF. The CDR3 bases are TGTGCCAGCAGCTTAGCGCGGGAGAACTATGGCTACACCTTC.

This clone came up a few times. The rearrangement uses TRBV6-2 or TRBV6-3 and TRBJ1-5; 9 bases match TRBD1. This CDR3 is 15 amino acids long. J gave up 7 bases and V 6 bases, and 10 bases lay outside the gene matches. Germline V lookup: CDR1 MNHEY, CDR2 SVGEGT. CDR3 nucleotides: TGTGCCAGCAGCCAACAGGGGGCAAGAGGGCAGCCCCAGCATTTT. Protein product: CASSQQGARGQPQHF.

For this clone: Other DNA sequences in this sample translate to the same CDR3. The chain links TRBV19 to TRBJ2-6; tentative D call: TRBD2 (6 bases). V lost 5 bases, J lost 0 bases, and 11 bases lay in between. The germline V gene encodes CDR1 LNHDA and CDR2 SQIVND (reference sequence). This CDR3 has 16 residues. This CDR3 is CASSRERSSGANVLTF. CDR3 coding DNA: TGTGCCAGTAGTCGGGAGCGGAGCTCTGGGGCCAACGTCCTGACTTTC. Full variable domain (outside the CDR3, taken from reference TRBV19 and TRBJ2-6): DGGITQSPKYLFRKEGQNVTLSCEQNLNHDAMYWYRQDPGQGLRLIYYSQIVNDFQKGDIAEGYSVSREKKESFPLTVTSAQKNPTAFYLCASSRERSSGANVLTFGAGSRLTVL.